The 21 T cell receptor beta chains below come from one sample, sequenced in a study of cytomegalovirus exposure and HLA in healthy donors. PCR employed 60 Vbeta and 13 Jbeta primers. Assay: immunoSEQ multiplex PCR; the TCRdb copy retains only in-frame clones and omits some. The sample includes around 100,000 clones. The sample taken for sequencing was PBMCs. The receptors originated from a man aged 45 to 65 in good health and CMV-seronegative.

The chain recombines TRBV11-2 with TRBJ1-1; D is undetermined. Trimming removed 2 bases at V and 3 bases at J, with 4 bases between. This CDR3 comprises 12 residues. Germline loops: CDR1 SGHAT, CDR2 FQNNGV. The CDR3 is CASSLQYTEAFF. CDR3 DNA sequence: TGTGCCAGCAGCTTACAGTACACTGAAGCTTTCTTT.

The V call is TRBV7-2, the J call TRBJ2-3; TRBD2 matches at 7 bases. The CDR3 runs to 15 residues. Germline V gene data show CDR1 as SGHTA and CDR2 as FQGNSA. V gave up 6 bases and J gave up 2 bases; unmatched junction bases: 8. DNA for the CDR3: TGTGCCAGCAGTACTGGACTAGGGGACACAGATACGCAGTATTTT. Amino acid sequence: CASSTGLGDTDTQYF.

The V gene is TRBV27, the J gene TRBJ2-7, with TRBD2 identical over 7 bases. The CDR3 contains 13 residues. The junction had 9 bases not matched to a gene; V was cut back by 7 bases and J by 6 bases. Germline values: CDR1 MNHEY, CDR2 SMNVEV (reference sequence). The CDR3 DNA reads TGTGCCAGCATGTCCTACGGCGGGAGCGAGCAGTACTTC. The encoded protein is CASMSYGGSEQYF.

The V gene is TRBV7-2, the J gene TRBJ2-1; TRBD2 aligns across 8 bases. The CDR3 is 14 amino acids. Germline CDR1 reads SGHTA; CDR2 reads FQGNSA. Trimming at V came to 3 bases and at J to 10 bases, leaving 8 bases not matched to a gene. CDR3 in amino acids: CASSFGTRGREQFF. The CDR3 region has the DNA TGTGCCAGCAGCTTCGGGACTAGAGGCAGGGAGCAGTTCTTC.

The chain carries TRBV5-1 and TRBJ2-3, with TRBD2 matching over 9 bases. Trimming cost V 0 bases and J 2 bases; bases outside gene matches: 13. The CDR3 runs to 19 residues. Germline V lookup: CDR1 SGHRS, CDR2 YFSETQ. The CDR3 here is CASSLVPSGSGGFTDTQYF. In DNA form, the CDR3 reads TGCGCCAGCAGCTTGGTCCCGTCCGGAAGCGGGGGGTTCACAGATACGCAGTATTTT.

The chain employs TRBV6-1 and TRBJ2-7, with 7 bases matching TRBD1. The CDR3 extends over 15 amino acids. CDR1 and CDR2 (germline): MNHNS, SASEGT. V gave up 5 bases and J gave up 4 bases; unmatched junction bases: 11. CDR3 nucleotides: TGTGCCAGCAGTCCACCGGGACAGAGGATTTACGAGCAGTACTTC. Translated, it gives CASSPPGQRIYEQYF.

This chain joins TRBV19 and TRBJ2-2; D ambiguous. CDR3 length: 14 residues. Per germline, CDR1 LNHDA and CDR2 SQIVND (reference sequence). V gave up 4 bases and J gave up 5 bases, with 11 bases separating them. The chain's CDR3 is CASSTTPGTGELFF. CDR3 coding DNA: TGTGCCAGTAGTACAACTCCAGGTACCGGGGAGCTGTTTTTT.

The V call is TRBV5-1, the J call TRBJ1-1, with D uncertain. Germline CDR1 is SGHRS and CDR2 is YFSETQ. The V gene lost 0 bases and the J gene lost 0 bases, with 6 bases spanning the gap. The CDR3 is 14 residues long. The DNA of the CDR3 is TGCGCCAGCAGCTTGGGACTGTTGAACACTGAAGCTTTCTTT. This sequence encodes CASSLGLLNTEAFF.

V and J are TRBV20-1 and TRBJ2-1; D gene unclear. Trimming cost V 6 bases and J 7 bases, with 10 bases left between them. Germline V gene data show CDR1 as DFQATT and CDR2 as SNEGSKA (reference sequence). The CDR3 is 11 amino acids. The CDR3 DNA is TGCAGTGCCGATGAGGTGAATGAGCAGTTCTTC. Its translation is CSADEVNEQFF.

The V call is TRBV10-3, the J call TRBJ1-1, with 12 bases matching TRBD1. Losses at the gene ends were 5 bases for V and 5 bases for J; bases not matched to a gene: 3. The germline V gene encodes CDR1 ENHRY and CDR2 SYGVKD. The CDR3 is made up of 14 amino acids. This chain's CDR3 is CAISPGQGATEAFF. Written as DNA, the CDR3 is TGTGCCATCAGTCCGGGACAGGGGGCAACTGAAGCTTTCTTT.

The chain's CDR3 is CASSGTGWPGYTF. DNA for the CDR3: TGTGCCAGCAGCGGGACAGGGTGGCCTGGCTACACCTTC. The V gene is TRBV7-2, the J gene TRBJ1-2; 9 bases match TRBD1. V lost 5 bases, J lost 7 bases, and 5 bases stayed unmatched. This CDR3 comprises 13 residues. Germline V gives CDR1 SGHTA, CDR2 FQGNSA.

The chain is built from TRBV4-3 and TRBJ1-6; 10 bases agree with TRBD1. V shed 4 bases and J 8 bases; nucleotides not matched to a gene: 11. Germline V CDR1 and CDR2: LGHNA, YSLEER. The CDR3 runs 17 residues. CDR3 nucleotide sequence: TGCGCCAGCAGCCTTTCCGGTGGGGACAGGGGAGATTCACCCCTCCACTTT. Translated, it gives CASSLSGGDRGDSPLHF.

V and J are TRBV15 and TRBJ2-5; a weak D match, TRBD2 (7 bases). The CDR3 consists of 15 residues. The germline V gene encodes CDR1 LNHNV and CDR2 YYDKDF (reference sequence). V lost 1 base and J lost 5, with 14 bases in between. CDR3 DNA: TGTGCCACCAGCAGAGGATCGGGGGGCTTGGAGACCCAGTACTTC. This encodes CATSRGSGGLETQYF.

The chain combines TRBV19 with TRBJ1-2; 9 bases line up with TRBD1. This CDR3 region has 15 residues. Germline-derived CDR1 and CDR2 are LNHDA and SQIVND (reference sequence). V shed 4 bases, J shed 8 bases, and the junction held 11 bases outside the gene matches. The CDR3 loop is CASSTGQGTAGGYTF. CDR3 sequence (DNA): TGTGCCAGTAGTACGGGACAGGGAACGGCTGGGGGCTACACCTTC.

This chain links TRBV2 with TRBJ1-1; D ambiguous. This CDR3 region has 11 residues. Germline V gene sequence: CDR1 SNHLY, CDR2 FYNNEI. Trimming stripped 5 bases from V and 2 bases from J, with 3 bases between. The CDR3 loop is CASSQNTEAFF. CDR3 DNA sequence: TGTGCCAGCAGTCAAAACACTGAAGCTTTCTTT.

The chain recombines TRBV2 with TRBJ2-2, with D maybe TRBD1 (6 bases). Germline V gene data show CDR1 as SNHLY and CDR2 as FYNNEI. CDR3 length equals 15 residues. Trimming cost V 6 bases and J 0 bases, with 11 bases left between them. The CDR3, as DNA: TGTGCCAGCAGGAAGGGACAAACGAACACCGGGGAGCTGTTTTTT. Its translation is CASRKGQTNTGELFF. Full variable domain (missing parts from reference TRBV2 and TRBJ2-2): EPEVTQTPSHQVTQMGQEVILRCVPISNHLYFYWYRQILGQKVEFLVSFYNNEISEKSEIFDDQFSVERPDGSNFTLKIRSTKLEDSAMYFCASRKGQTNTGELFFGEGSRLTVL.

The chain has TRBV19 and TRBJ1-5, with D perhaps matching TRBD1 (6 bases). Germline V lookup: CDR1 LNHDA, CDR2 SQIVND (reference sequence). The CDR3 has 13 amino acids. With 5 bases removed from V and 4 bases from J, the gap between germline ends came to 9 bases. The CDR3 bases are TGTGCCAGTAGTCTCCAGGGGAATCAGCCCCAGCATTTT. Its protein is CASSLQGNQPQHF. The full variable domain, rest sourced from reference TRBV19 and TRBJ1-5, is DGGITQSPKYLFRKEGQNVTLSCEQNLNHDAMYWYRQDPGQGLRLIYYSQIVNDFQKGDIAEGYSVSREKKESFPLTVTSAQKNPTAFYLCASSLQGNQPQHFGDGTRLSIL.

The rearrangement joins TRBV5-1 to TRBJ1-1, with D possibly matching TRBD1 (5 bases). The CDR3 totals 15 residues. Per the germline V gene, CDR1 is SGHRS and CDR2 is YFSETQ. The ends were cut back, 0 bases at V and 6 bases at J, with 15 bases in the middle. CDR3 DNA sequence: TGCGCCAGCAGCTTGGAGGCAGGGATTACCGCTGAAGCTTTCTTT. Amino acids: CASSLEAGITAEAFF. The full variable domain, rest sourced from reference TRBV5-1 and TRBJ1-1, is KAGVTQTPRYLIKTRGQQVTLSCSPISGHRSVSWYQQTPGQGLQFLFEYFSETQRNKGNFPGRFSGRQFSNSRSEMNVSTLELGDSALYLCASSLEAGITAEAFFGQGTRLTVV.

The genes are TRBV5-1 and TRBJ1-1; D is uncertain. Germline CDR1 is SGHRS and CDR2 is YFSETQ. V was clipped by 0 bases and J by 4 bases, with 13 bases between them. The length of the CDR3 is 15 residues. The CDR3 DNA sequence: TGCGCCAGCAGCTTGGCGCCCGGGATTGGCACTGAAGCTTTCTTT. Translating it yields CASSLAPGIGTEAFF.

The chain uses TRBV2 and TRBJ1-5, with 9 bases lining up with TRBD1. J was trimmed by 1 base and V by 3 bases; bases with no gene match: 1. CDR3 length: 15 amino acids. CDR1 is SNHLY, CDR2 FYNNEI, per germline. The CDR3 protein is CASSEDRGSNQPQHF. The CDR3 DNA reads TGTGCCAGCAGTGAGGACAGGGGAAGCAATCAGCCCCAGCATTTT.

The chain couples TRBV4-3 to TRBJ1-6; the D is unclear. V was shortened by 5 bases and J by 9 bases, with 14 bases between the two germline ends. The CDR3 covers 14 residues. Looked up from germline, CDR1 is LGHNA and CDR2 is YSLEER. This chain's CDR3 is CASSESTAGSPLHF. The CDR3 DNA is TGCGCCAGCAGCGAAAGCACCGCGGGTTCACCCCTCCACTTT.